The 8 T cell receptor beta chains given below trace back to one sample, sequenced in a study of blood T cell repertoires in COVID-19. The data were produced by immunoSEQ multiplex PCR, yet TCRdb's version contains in-frame clones alone and is incomplete. The sample yields 50,000 or so clones, roughly 83% seen once. Sequencing used peripheral blood. Every receptor here comes from a woman aged 60-70 years with acute or convalescent COVID-19.

The V and J genes are TRBV24-1 and TRBJ2-5; a possible D gene is TRBD2 (6 bases). The CDR3 has 13 amino acids. The V and J ends lost 5 bases and 4 bases respectively, with 10 bases between them. Looked up from germline, CDR1 is KGHDR and CDR2 is SFDVKD. The CDR3 bases are TGTGCCACCAGTGGGGGGGTCAGAGAGACCCAGTACTTC. Translated: CATSGGVRETQYF.

The rearrangement uses TRBV4-1 and TRBJ2-3, with D uncertain. Germline V gene sequence: CDR1 MGHRA, CDR2 YSYEKL. The V gene lost 5 bases and the J gene lost 2 bases, with 17 bases spanning the gap. This CDR3 is 16 amino acids long. The CDR3 DNA reads as TGCGCCAGCAGCTTCAGACCTCCGGGTCTCACAGATACGCAGTATTTT. Its translation is CASSFRPPGLTDTQYF.

V and J are TRBV3-1 (or the pseudogene TRBV3-2) and TRBJ2-1; 7 bases map to TRBD2. J gave up 5 bases and V 3 bases, and 4 bases lay outside the gene matches. The germline V gene encodes CDR1 LGHDT and CDR2 YNNKEL (reference sequence). The CDR3 runs 14 residues. For the CDR3, the DNA is TGTGCCAGCAGCCAGATGAGCGGGGACAATGAGCAGTTCTTC. This gives the protein CASSQMSGDNEQFF.

This chain links TRBV2 with TRBJ2-1, with 7 bases fitting TRBD2. The CDR3 is 14 amino acids. Trimming took 7 bases from V and 3 from J; bases not matched to a gene: 6. Germline V lookup: CDR1 SNHLY, CDR2 FYNNEI. The CDR3 here is CASMRTSNYNEQFF. The CDR3 DNA sequence: TGTGCCAGCATGCGGACTAGTAACTACAATGAGCAGTTCTTC.

The chain links TRBV5-4 to TRBJ2-2; no clear D gene. V lost 3 bases and J lost 6, with 6 bases in between. Germline CDR1 and CDR2: SGHNT and YYREEE (reference sequence). The CDR3 has 12 residues. The CDR3 here is CASSSEPGELFF. CDR3 sequence (DNA): TGTGCCAGCAGCTCTGAGCCCGGGGAGCTGTTTTTT. The variable domain in full, completed from reference TRBV5-4 and TRBJ2-2, reads ETGVTQSPTHLIKTRGQQVTLRCSSQSGHNTVSWYQQALGQGPQFIFQYYREEENGRGNFPPRFSGLQFPNYSSELNVNALELDDSALYLCASSSEPGELFFGEGSRLTVL.

This clone has a single count. This sequence joins TRBV3-1 (or the pseudogene TRBV3-2) and TRBJ2-3, with D unclear. Germline V gene sequence: CDR1 LGHDT, CDR2 YNNKEL (reference sequence). V shed 4 bases and J shed 2 bases, with 16 bases lying between them. The CDR3 consists of 16 residues. CDR3: CASSPGSSFYTDTQYF. CDR3 coding DNA: TGTGCCAGCAGCCCCGGGTCCTCGTTCTACACAGATACGCAGTATTTT.

The chain links TRBV13 to TRBJ2-6; D possibly corresponds to TRBD1 (6 bases). V lost 8 bases to trimming and J lost 0 bases, with 8 bases between them. Germline lookup yields CDR1 PRHDT and CDR2 FYEKMQ (reference sequence). This CDR3 is built from 14 residues. DNA of the CDR3: TGTGCCAGCCAACAGGGCTCTGGGGCCAACGTCCTGACTTTC. Encoded protein: CASQQGSGANVLTF.

The chain has TRBV5-1 and TRBJ2-5; no reliable D call. Germline CDR1 and CDR2: SGHRS and YFSETQ. CDR3 length: 16 amino acids. Trimming took 0 bases from V and 2 from J, leaving 14 bases between them. As DNA, the CDR3 is TGCGCCAGCAGCTTGGGTTCCGACAATGGGCAAGAGACCCAGTACTTC. This encodes CASSLGSDNGQETQYF.